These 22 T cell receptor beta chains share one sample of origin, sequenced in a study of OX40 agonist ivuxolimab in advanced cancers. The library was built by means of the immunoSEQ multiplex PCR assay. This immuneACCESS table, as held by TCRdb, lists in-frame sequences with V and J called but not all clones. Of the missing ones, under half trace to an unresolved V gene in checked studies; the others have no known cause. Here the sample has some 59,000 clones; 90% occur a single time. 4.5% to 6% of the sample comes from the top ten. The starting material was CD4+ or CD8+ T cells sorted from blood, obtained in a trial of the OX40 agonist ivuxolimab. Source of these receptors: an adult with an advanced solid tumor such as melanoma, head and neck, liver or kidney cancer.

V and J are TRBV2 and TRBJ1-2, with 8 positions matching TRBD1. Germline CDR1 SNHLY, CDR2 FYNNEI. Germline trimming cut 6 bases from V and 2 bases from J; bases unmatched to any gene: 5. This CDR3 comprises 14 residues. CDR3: CASRDREANYGYTF. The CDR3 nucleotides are TGTGCCAGCAGGGACAGGGAAGCCAACTATGGCTACACCTTC.

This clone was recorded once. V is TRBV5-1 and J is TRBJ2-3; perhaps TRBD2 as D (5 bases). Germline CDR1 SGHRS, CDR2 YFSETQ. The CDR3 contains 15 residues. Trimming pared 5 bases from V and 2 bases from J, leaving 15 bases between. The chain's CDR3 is CASRQSSLNTDTQYF. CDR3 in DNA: TGCGCCAGCAGACAATCTAGCTTAAACACAGATACGCAGTATTTT.

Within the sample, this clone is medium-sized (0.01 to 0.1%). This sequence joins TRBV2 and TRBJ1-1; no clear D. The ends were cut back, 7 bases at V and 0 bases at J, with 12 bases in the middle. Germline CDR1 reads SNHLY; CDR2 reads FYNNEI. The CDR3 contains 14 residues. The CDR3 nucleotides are TGTGCCAGCAAGCCGACTTTCATGAACACTGAAGCTTTCTTT. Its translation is CASKPTFMNTEAFF.

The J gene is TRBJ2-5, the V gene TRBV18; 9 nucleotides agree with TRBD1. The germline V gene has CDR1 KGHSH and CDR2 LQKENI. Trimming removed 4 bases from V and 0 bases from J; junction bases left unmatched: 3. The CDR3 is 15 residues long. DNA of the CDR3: TGTGCCAGCTCACGCGGGACAGGGTACCAAGAGACCCAGTACTTC. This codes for CASSRGTGYQETQYF. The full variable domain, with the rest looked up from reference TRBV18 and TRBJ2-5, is NAGVMQNPRHLVRRRGQEARLRCSPMKGHSHVYWYRQLPEEGLKFMVYLQKENIIDESGMPKERFSAEFPKEGPSILRIQQVVRGDSAAYFCASSRGTGYQETQYFGPGTRLLVL.

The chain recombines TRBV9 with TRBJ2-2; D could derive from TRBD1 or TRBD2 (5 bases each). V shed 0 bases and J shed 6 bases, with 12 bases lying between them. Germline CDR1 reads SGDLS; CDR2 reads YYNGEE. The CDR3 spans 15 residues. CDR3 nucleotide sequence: TGTGCCAGCAGCGTAGCTGATTCGGGACCCGGGGAGCTGTTTTTT. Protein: CASSVADSGPGELFF.

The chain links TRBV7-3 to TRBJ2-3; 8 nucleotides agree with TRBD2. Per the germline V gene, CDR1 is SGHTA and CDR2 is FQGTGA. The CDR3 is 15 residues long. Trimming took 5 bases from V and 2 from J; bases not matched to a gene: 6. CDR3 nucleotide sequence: TGTGCCAGCAGCGCGCGGGGGGTTTCCACAGATACGCAGTATTTT. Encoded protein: CASSARGVSTDTQYF.

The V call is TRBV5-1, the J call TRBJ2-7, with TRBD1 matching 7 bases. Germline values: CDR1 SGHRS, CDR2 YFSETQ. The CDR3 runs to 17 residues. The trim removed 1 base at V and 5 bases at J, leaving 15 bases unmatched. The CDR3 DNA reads TGCGCCAGCAGCTTGTCCACCGTTATGGCAGGGGGAGACGAGCAGTACTTC. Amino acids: CASSLSTVMAGGDEQYF.

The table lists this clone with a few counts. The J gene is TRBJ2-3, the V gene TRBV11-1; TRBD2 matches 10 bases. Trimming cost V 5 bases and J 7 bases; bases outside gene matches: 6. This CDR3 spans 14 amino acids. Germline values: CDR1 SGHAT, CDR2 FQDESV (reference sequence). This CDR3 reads CASSRAGGRNTQYF. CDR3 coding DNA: TGTGCCAGCAGCCGAGCGGGAGGGAGGAATACGCAGTATTTT.

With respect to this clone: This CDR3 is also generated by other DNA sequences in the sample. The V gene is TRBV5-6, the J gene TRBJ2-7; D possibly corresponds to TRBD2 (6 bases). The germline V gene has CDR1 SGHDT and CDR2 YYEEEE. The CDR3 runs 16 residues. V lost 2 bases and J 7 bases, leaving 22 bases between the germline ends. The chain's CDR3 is CASSFYQLAGVEEQYF. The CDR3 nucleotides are TGTGCCAGCAGCTTTTACCAACTAGCAGGAGTTGAGGAGCAGTACTTC.

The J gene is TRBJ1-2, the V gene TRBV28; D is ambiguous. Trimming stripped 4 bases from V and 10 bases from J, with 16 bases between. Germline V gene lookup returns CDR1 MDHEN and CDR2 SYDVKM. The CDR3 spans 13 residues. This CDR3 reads CASSSTPSGIYTF. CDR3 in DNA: TGTGCCAGCAGTTCCACCCCGAGTGGGATCTACACCTTC.

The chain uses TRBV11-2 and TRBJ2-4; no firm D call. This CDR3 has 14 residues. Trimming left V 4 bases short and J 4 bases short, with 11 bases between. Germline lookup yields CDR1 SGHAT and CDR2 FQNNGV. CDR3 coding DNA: TGTGCCAGCAGCTCCGGACCCTCAAAAAACATTCAGTACTTC. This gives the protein CASSSGPSKNIQYF.

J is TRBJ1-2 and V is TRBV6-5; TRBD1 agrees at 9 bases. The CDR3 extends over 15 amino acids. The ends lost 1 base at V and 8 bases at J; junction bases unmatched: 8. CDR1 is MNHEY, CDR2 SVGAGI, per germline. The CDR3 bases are TGTGCCAGCAGTTACTGGACAGGGGCGGATCGGGGCTACACCTTC. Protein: CASSYWTGADRGYTF.

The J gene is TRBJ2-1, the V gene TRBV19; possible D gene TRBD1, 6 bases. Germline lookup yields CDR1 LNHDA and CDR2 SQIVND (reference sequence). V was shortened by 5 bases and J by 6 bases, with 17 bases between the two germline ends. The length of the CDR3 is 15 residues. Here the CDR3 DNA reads TGTGCCAGTAGTGGGGGTGGGACACGAATCAATGAGCAGTTCTTC. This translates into CASSGGGTRINEQFF.

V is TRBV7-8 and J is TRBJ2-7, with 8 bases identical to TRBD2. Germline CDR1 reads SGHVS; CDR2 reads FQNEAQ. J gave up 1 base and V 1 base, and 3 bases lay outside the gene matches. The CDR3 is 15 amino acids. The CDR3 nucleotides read TGTGCCAGCAGCTTAGGGGGCGGGAGGTCCTACGAGCAGTACTTC. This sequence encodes CASSLGGGRSYEQYF.

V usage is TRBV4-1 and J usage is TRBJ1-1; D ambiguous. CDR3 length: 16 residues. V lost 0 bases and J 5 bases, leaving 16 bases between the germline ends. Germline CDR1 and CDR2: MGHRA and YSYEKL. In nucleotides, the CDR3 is TGCGCCAGCAGCCAAGAAAGGGCGTCTTCTGGAACTGAAGCTTTCTTT. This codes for CASSQERASSGTEAFF.

The CDR3 loop is CASSLAGSVSYEQYF. CDR3 in DNA: TGCGCCAGCAGCTTGGCTGGTAGCGTCTCCTACGAGCAGTACTTC. The chain couples TRBV5-1 to TRBJ2-7; possibly TRBD2 for D (5 bases). Germline CDR1 reads SGHRS; CDR2 reads YFSETQ. The CDR3 is made up of 15 amino acids. V lost 0 bases and J 0 bases, leaving 10 bases between the germline ends.

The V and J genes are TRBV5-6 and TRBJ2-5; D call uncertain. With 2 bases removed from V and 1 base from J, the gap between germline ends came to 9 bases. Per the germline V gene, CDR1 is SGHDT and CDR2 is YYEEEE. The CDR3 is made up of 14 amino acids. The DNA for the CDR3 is TGTGCCAGCAGCTTTTATCACAGCCAAGAGACCCAGTACTTC. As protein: CASSFYHSQETQYF.

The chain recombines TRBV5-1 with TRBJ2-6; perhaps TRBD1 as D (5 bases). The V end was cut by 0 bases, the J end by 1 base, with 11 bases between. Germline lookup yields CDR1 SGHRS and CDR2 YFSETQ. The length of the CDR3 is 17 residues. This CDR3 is CASSLGTGASGANVLTF. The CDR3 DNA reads TGCGCCAGCAGCTTGGGAACAGGTGCTTCTGGGGCCAACGTCCTGACTTTC.

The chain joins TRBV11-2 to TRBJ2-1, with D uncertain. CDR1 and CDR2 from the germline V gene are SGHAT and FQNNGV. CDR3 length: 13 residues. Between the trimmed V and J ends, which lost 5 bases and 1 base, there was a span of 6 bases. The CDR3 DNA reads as TGTGCCAGCAGCCCCCAATCCTACAATGAGCAGTTCTTC. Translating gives CASSPQSYNEQFF.

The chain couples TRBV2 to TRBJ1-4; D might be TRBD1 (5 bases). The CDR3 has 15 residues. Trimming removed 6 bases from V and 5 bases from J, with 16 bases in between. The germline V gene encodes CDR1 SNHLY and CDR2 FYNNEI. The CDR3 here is CASSPTRRGNEKLFF. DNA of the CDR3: TGTGCCAGCAGCCCCACGCGAAGGGGAAATGAAAAACTGTTTTTT.

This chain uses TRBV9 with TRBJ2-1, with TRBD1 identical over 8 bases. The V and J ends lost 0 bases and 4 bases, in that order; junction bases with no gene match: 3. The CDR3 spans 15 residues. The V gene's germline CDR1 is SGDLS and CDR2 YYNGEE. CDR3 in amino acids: CASSVAGTGYNEQFF. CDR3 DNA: TGTGCCAGCAGCGTAGCCGGGACAGGATACAATGAGCAGTTCTTC.

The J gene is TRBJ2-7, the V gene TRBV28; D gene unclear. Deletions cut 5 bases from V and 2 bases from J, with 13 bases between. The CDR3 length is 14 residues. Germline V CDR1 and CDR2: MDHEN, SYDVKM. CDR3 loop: CASSTGGMTYEQYF. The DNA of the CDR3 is TGTGCCAGCAGTACGGGTGGGATGACCTACGAGCAGTACTTC.